This T cell receptor (beta chain) was captured in a study of blood T cell repertoires in COVID-19. Generated by immunoSEQ multiplex PCR, the TCRdb table keeps only in-frame clones and is missing some. The sample has roughly 33,000 clones, 90% seen once. V was clipped by 3 bases and J by 3 bases; unmatched bases: 5. Looked up from germline, CDR1 is KGHDR and CDR2 is SFDVKD. The CDR3 extends over 16 amino acids. The clonotype was recovered from a human donor in a cohort sampled during active COVID-19. The sample consisted of peripheral blood. V is TRBV24-1 and J is TRBJ2-1; TRBD2 aligns across 9 bases. CDR3 in DNA: TGTGCCACCAGTGATGCGACTAGCGGCAACTACAATGAGCAGTTCTTC. Encoded protein: CATSDATSGNYNEQFF.